This is a list of T cell receptor beta chains from one sample in a study of T cell responses to AZD1222 COVID-19 vaccine. Some clones are missing from TCRdb's copy, which holds only in-frame ones; the method was immunoSEQ multiplex PCR. Among about 94,000 clones listed, around 85% were seen once. The specimen comprised peripheral blood, sampled 28 days after the second AZD1222 dose. The receptors shown here come from an adult who received the AZD1222 COVID-19 vaccine. CDR3s include the opening cysteine and the closing phenylalanine or tryptophan. The D gene is left open where the match is weak. Expanded clones are given a class, and other clones once, few, many or no size at all.

size: -
V: TRBV7-3
J: TRBJ2-1
D: -
CDR3: CASSLTSELSYNEQFF
DNA: TGTGCCAGCAGCTTAACGTCGGAACTCTCCTACAATGAGCAGTTCTTC

size: -
V: TRBV7-2
J: TRBJ2-4
D: TRBD2
CDR3: CASSWGLAVNIQYF
DNA: TGTGCCAGCAGCTGGGGACTAGCCGTGAACATTCAGTACTTC

size: once
V: TRBV5-1
J: TRBJ2-2
D: TRBD1
CDR3: CASSLGGQARTGELFF
DNA: TGCGCCAGCAGCTTGGGGGGACAGGCACGGACCGGGGAGCTGTTTTTT

size: -
V: TRBV29-1
J: TRBJ2-2
D: TRBD2
CDR3: CSARAGADGELFF
DNA: TGCAGCGCCAGAGCGGGGGCTGACGGGGAGCTGTTTTTT

size: -
V: TRBV19
J: TRBJ1-1
D: TRBD1
CDR3: CASMGGQSYMNTEAFF
DNA: TGTGCCAGTATGGGGGGACAGTCCTACATGAACACTGAAGCTTTCTTT

size: -
V: TRBV18
J: TRBJ2-2
D: -
CDR3: CATQRDTGELFF
DNA: TGTGCCACCCAGAGGGACACCGGGGAGCTGTTTTTT

size: -
V: TRBV7-9
J: TRBJ1-5
D: -
CDR3: CASRGGGENQPQHF
DNA: TGTGCCAGCCGGGGAGGAGGGGAGAATCAGCCCCAGCATTTT

size: once
V: TRBV19
J: TRBJ1-1
D: -
CDR3: CASSSLMEKAEAFF
DNA: TGTGCCAGTAGTAGTTTAATGGAGAAGGCTGAAGCTTTCTTT

size: -
V: TRBV11-1
J: TRBJ2-5
D: -
CDR3: CASSQRFQETQYF
DNA: TGTGCCAGCAGCCAACGTTTCCAAGAGACCCAGTACTTC

size: -
V: TRBV12-3/TRBV12-4
J: TRBJ2-1
D: -
CDR3: CASSRLARNEQFF
DNA: TGTGCCAGCAGCCGTCTAGCACGCAATGAGCAGTTCTTC

size: -
V: TRBV3-1/TRBV3-2
J: TRBJ2-2
D: -
CDR3: CASSQESAGELFF
DNA: TGTGCCAGCAGCCAGGAGAGTGCCGGGGAGCTGTTTTTT

size: -
V: TRBV6-5
J: TRBJ2-7
D: -
CDR3: CASSLGPEQYF
DNA: TGTGCCAGCAGCCTCGGACCCGAGCAGTACTTC

size: -
V: TRBV12-3/TRBV12-4
J: TRBJ2-1
D: -
CDR3: CASSLTSSDEQFF
DNA: TGTGCCAGCAGTTTGACTAGTTCCGATGAGCAGTTCTTC

size: few
V: TRBV2
J: TRBJ1-2
D: TRBD1
CDR3: CASRALTGAVHGYTF
DNA: TGTGCCAGCAGGGCCCTCACAGGGGCCGTCCATGGCTACACCTTC

size: -
V: TRBV28
J: TRBJ2-7
D: TRBD2
CDR3: CASSTPGLATYEQYF
DNA: TGTGCCAGCAGCACTCCGGGACTAGCTACCTACGAGCAGTACTTC

size: -
V: TRBV10-1
J: TRBJ2-7
D: TRBD2
CDR3: CASSRGRGVSYEQYF
DNA: TGCGCCAGCAGTCGGGGCCGGGGGGTCTCCTACGAGCAGTACTTC

size: -
V: TRBV4-1
J: TRBJ2-6
D: -
CDR3: CASSQGIFGTYSGANVLTF
DNA: TGCGCCAGCAGCCAAGGTATATTCGGGACTTACTCTGGGGCCAACGTCCTGACTTTC

size: once
V: TRBV6-2/TRBV6-3
J: TRBJ1-3
D: -
CDR3: CASSYGSSGNTIYF
DNA: TGTGCCAGCAGTTACGGGAGTTCTGGAAACACCATATATTTT

size: -
V: TRBV7-3
J: TRBJ2-7
D: TRBD1
CDR3: CASSLTGGQGYEQYF
DNA: TGTGCCAGCAGCTTAACGGGAGGACAGGGATACGAGCAGTACTTC

size: -
V: TRBV27
J: TRBJ1-5
D: -
CDR3: CASSPTVGYNQPQHF
DNA: TGTGCCAGCAGTCCGACGGTGGGATACAATCAGCCCCAGCATTTT

size: few
V: TRBV7-6
J: TRBJ2-1
D: -
CDR3: CASSLNPDGYNEQFF
DNA: TGTGCCAGCAGCTTAAACCCGGACGGTTACAATGAGCAGTTCTTC

size: -
V: TRBV9
J: TRBJ1-6
D: TRBD1
CDR3: CASSASGTVSPLHF
DNA: TGTGCCAGCAGCGCCTCCGGGACAGTCTCACCCCTCCACTTT

size: -
V: TRBV30
J: TRBJ2-7
D: -
CDR3: CAWSVFGYEQYF
DNA: TGTGCCTGGAGTGTATTCGGCTACGAGCAGTACTTC

size: few
V: TRBV12-3/TRBV12-4
J: TRBJ2-2
D: -
CDR3: CASRENSAGELFF
DNA: TGTGCCAGCAGGGAGAATTCGGCCGGGGAGCTGTTTTTT

size: medium-sized
V: TRBV27
J: TRBJ2-1
D: -
CDR3: CASSLEPSGYEQFF
DNA: TGTGCCAGCAGTTTAGAACCAAGCGGGTATGAGCAGTTCTTC

size: -
V: TRBV4-2
J: TRBJ2-7
D: -
CDR3: CASSQDEVSYEQYF
DNA: TGTGCCAGCAGCCAAGATGAAGTCTCCTACGAGCAGTACTTC

size: -
V: TRBV4-2
J: TRBJ2-3
D: TRBD2
CDR3: CASSQGIASGREDTQYF
DNA: TGTGCCAGCAGCCAAGGGATCGCAAGCGGGAGGGAGGATACGCAGTATTTT

size: -
V: TRBV19
J: TRBJ1-6
D: TRBD1
CDR3: CASSTTGGSRSSYNSPLHF
DNA: TGTGCCAGTAGTACAACAGGGGGATCAAGGAGCTCCTATAATTCACCCCTCCACTTT

size: -
V: TRBV5-5
J: TRBJ2-7
D: -
CDR3: CASSFSSGEQYF
DNA: TGTGCCAGCAGCTTTTCTTCTGGCGAGCAGTACTTC

size: -
V: TRBV5-5
J: TRBJ1-6
D: -
CDR3: CASSLLNTHSPLHF
DNA: TGTGCCAGCAGCTTGCTGAACACACATTCACCCCTCCACTTT

size: -
V: TRBV6-1
J: TRBJ1-3
D: -
CDR3: CASSDIGNTIYF
DNA: TGTGCCAGCAGTGATATCGGCAACACCATATATTTT

size: -
V: TRBV7-2
J: TRBJ1-4
D: -
CDR3: CASSLIQGGTEKLFF
DNA: TGTGCCAGCAGCCTTATCCAGGGTGGGACTGAAAAACTGTTTTTT

size: -
V: TRBV13
J: TRBJ2-7
D: TRBD2
CDR3: CASSSGLAGGSSYEQYF
DNA: TGTGCCAGCAGCTCGGGACTAGCGGGGGGGAGCTCCTACGAGCAGTACTTC

size: few
V: TRBV11-2
J: TRBJ2-1
D: TRBD2
CDR3: CASSSRGLAGVSSYNEQFF
DNA: TGTGCCAGCAGCTCCAGAGGACTAGCGGGGGTTAGCTCCTACAATGAGCAGTTCTTC

size: few
V: TRBV6-5
J: TRBJ1-1
D: -
CDR3: CASSYGGGWTNTEAFF
DNA: TGTGCCAGCAGTTACGGGGGGGGTTGGACGAACACTGAAGCTTTCTTT

size: -
V: TRBV7-8
J: TRBJ2-3
D: TRBD1
CDR3: CASSLGTGVSDTQYF
DNA: TGTGCCAGCAGCTTAGGGACAGGGGTCTCGGATACGCAGTATTTT

size: -
V: TRBV19
J: TRBJ2-1
D: TRBD2
CDR3: CASSITLAGASYNEQFF
DNA: TGTGCCAGTAGTATAACACTAGCGGGAGCATCATACAATGAGCAGTTCTTC

size: -
V: TRBV6-5
J: TRBJ1-5
D: TRBD1
CDR3: CASSYSGTGGQPQHF
DNA: TGTGCCAGCAGTTACTCGGGGACAGGGGGCCAGCCCCAGCATTTT

size: once
V: TRBV10-2
J: TRBJ2-3
D: TRBD1
CDR3: CASSVWTGQTDTQYF
DNA: TGCGCCAGCAGTGTATGGACAGGGCAGACAGATACGCAGTATTTT

size: -
V: TRBV6-2/TRBV6-3
J: TRBJ1-5
D: TRBD1
CDR3: CASSRQGNQPQHF
DNA: TGTGCCAGCAGTCGACAGGGGAATCAGCCCCAGCATTTT

size: -
V: TRBV2
J: TRBJ1-2
D: -
CDR3: CASSGRGRRGYTF
DNA: TGTGCCAGCAGTGGAAGGGGACGGCGAGGCTACACCTTC

size: -
V: TRBV30
J: TRBJ1-2
D: TRBD1
CDR3: CAWRPQGNYGYTF
DNA: TGTGCCTGGAGGCCACAGGGGAACTATGGCTACACCTTC